The text below deals with one T cell receptor beta chain. What antigen it recognizes has not been identified. There are no base qualities to consult, and no much larger clone falls within one base. This specimen comes from a study of blood T cells in healthy people across ages (dated by TCRdb to the mid-2010s). Study-wide context: In model experiments, template switching captured roughly one uniquely barcoded TCR beta cDNA molecule for every two T cells. Using deep sequencing normalized with unique cDNA molecular identifiers, the study measured how TCR beta repertoire diversity changes with age. The donors were divided into four age groups: young (average about 15 years), middle-aged (around 41), aged (roughly 60) and long-lived (more than 75). To avoid experimental bias, donors of different ages were randomly spread across the sequencing lanes. For two donors (one aged 18 to 29 and one aged 80 or older), the study analyzed two additional independent replicas of 1 million unique cDNA reads from the same blood draw.

The approximately 39 donors, aged about 6 to 100 years, were systemically healthy Caucasian individuals from Russia. Around 10 milliliters of peripheral blood were collected from each donor into EDTA-treated Vacutainer tubes. Ficoll-Paque density-gradient centrifugation was used to isolate PBMCs, with at least 7 million obtained per sample. Trizol reagent was used to extract total RNA from PBMCs, with at least 5 micrograms per sample. Naive CD45RAhigh/CD27high T cell percentages were measured by flow cytometry on a PBMC aliquot from every donor. What the authors observed across the whole study: Estimates of total diversity based on one million sequenced T cells were considered lower bounds and underestimates. Observed TCR beta diversity per million T cells fell roughly linearly with age, and a significant reduction was already apparent by age around 44. Donor CMV infection status was unknown, potentially confounding age-related changes in expanded clonotypes. Because profiling used bulk unsorted PBMCs, naive and antigen-experienced compartments could not be compared conclusively. Compared with the aged group, more naive CD4+ T cells, fewer expanded clones and increased TCR diversity were shown by the long-lived group, suggesting age selection. A strong correlation was found between observed TCR beta diversity and the percentage of naive T cells measured by flow cytometry.

Libraries came from 5' RACE. Sequenced using an Illumina HiSeq 2500. A second PCR of roughly 6 to 11 cycles was run with a J-beta primer mix and a sample-barcoded 5' primer. A template-switch 5' adaptor carrying 12 random nucleotides introduced a unique molecular identifier onto each TCR beta cDNA molecule. At least 2.5 million CDR3-containing paired-end reads were obtained from each sample. All of the RNA was converted into first-strand cDNA using the Mint cDNA synthesis kit, with a TRBC-specific oligonucleotide serving as the primer. After uracil-DNA glycosylase treatment, a first 18-cycle PCR used universal primers M1SS and BC2_uni_R on all cDNA. The original methods were these. Normalization of each sample was performed by random selection of 1 million high-quality reads, each carrying a distinct molecular identifier. Reads sharing molecular identifiers were discarded rather than binned into consensus sequences. MiTCR, with a Q25 quality threshold and the strictest error-elimination algorithm, was used for CDR3 identification, clonotype clustering and error correction. A nonparametric unseen species model with Euler transformation was used to estimate lower-bound total TCR beta diversity. TCRdb applied fastp at Q25 and MiXCR to the public reads, then kept only in-frame beta chains. Every CDR3 protein is listed once, alongside the most common genes and DNA of its rows. TCRdb's processing, not the authors' own work, is the source of the V and J calls. The sample table lists 980,000 or so distinct CDR3 sequences, about 44% of them with a count of one. Over 10% of the sample belongs to the ten largest clones.

Measured from the cysteine to the phenylalanine, the CDR3 is 15 residues long. Only the CDR3 portion is preserved as DNA: 45 bases, with reading frame beginning at the first base. V is trimmed back by 7 bases and J by 9 bases, and the junction contains 11 bases that no gene match accounts for. CDR1 and CDR2 (SNHLY, FYNNEI) derive from the germline V gene. The chain is assembled from TRBV2 and TRBJ2-1; the central 11 bases match TRBD2. The sequence was obtained from a man aged 25-45 years in good health. The material sequenced was blood. The sequence in DNA is TGTGCCAGCACCCTAGCGGGGGGCCCGTTTAGTGAGCAGTTCTTC. Its coded protein is CASTLAGGPFSEQFF.